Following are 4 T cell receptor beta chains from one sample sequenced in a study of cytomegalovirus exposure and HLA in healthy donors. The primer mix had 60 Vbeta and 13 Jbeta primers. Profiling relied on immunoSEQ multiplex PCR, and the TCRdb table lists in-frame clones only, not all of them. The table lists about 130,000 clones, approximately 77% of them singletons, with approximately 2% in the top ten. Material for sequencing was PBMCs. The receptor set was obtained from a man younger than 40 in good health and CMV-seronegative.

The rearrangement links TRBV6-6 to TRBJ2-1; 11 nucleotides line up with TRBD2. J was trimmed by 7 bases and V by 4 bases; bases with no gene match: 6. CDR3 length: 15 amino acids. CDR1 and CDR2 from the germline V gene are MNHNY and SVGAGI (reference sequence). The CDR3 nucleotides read TGTGCCAGCAGTTGGTTAGCGGGAGGGATGAATGAGCAGTTCTTC. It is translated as CASSWLAGGMNEQFF.

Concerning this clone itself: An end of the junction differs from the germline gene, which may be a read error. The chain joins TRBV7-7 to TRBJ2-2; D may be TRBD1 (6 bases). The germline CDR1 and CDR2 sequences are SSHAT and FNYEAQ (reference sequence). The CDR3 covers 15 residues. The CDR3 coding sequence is TGTGCTAGCAGCCCAGGGGAATGGGACACCGGGGAGCTGTTTTTT. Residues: CASSPGEWDTGELFF.

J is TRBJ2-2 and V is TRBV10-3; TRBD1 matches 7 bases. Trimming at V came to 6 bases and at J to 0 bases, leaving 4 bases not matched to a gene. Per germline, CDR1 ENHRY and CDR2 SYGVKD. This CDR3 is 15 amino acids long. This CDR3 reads CAISRQGSNTGELFF. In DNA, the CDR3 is TGTGCCATCAGCCGACAGGGATCGAACACCGGGGAGCTGTTTTTT.

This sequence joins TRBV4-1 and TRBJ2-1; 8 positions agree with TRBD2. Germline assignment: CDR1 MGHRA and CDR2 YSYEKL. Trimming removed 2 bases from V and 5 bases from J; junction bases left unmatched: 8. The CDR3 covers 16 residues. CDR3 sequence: CASSQFSGTFNNEQFF. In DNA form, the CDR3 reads TGCGCCAGCAGCCAATTTAGCGGGACTTTTAACAATGAGCAGTTCTTC.